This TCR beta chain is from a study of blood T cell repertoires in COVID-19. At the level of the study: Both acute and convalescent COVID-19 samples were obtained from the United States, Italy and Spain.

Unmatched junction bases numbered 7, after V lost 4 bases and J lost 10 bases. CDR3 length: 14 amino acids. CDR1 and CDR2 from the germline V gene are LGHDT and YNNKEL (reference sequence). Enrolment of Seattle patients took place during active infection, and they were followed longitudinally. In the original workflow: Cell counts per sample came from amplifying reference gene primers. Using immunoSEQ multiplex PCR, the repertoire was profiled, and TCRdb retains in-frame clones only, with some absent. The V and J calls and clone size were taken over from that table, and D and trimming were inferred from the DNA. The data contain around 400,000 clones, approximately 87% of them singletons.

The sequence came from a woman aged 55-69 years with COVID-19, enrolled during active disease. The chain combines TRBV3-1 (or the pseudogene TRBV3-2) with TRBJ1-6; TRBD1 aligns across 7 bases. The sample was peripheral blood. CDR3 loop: CASSPRDSISPLHF. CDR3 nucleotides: TGTGCCAGCAGCCCCAGGGACAGCATATCACCCCTCCACTTT.